The source of this T cell receptor (beta chain) is a study of tumour-infiltrating T cells in Burkitt lymphoma. Study summary: Repertoire clonality predicted overall and progression-free survival.

Clones were read by immunoSEQ multiplex PCR, and TCRdb kept only the in-frame ones, dropping some. Of 5,000 or so clones in the sample, about 11% are singletons; the top ten hold roughly 2.1%. Only a few counts were recorded for this clone. Germline V gene sequence: CDR1 SGDLS, CDR2 YYNGEE. V gave up 4 bases and J gave up 7 bases, with 14 bases separating them. This CDR3 has 13 residues. The chain links TRBV9 to TRBJ1-1; D not certain. Sequenced material: tumor tissue. The clonotype was recovered from a human donor with diffuse large B-cell lymphoma. The CDR3 sequence is CASSSFQEFEAFF. Written as DNA, the CDR3 is TGTGCCAGCAGCAGTTTTCAGGAATTTGAAGCTTTCTTT.